This TCR beta chain was sequenced for a study of cytomegalovirus exposure and HLA in healthy donors. The CDR3 totals 17 residues. J gave up 3 bases and V 7 bases, and 12 bases lay outside the gene matches. Germline lookup yields CDR1 SEHNR and CDR2 FQNEAQ (reference sequence). Amplification used 60 Vbeta primers and 13 Jbeta primers. In the source study's methods: In a later analysis, of roughly 83 million unique beta chains, 9 million to 11 million appeared in at least two donors. Profiled with immunoSEQ multiplex PCR; TCRdb holds only in-frame clones, not every one. The D gene and trimming were derived from the DNA, and the V and J assignments and clone size from that table. The table includes approximately 90,000 clones, more than 60% detected once.

This receptor was obtained from a man aged 35-49 years in good health and CMV-seronegative. The genes are TRBV7-9 and TRBJ2-2, with TRBD1 identical over 9 bases. The sample was PBMCs. The CDR3 DNA reads TGTGCCAGCACCGGTGGACAGGGGATTTCGGACACCGGGGAGCTGTTTTTT. This encodes CASTGGQGISDTGELFF.